These T cell receptor beta chains were read from a single sample in a study of T cells after yellow fever vaccination. TCRdb reprocessed the 5' RACE reads with MiXCR, giving one entry per CDR3 protein. This table has 27,000 or so distinct CDR3 sequences, approximately 4.8% appearing once. This specimen consisted of PBMCs, either bulk or a sorted T-cell subset (CD4+, CD8+, memory, or dextramer-sorted; not recorded which), obtained on the day of the yellow fever booster vaccination. Receptors originate from a man younger than 35 who received the YFV17D yellow fever vaccine. Each CDR3 is given with its conserved first and last residue. The D gene is left open where the match is weak. Some rows mark clone size as missing; the rest say once, few, many or name a class of expanded clone.

CDR3: CASSQESASGANVLTF; DNA: TGCGCCAGCAGCCAAGAGTCCGCCTCTGGGGCCAACGTCCTGACTTTC; length: 16; V: TRBV4-3; size: many; D: -; J: TRBJ2-6
CDR3: CASSGGGTANTQYF; DNA: TGTGCCAGCAGTGGGGGGGGGACAGCGAATACGCAGTATTTT; length: 14; V: TRBV2; size: many; D: -; J: TRBJ2-3
CDR3: CASSSYKDTQYF; DNA: TGTGCCAGCAGCTCGTACAAGGATACGCAGTATTTT; length: 12; V: TRBV7-2; size: many; D: -; J: TRBJ2-3
CDR3: CASSSPRASGGLSDNEQFF; DNA: TGTGCCAGCAGCTCGCCCCGGGCTAGCGGGGGTTTGTCGGACAATGAGCAGTTCTTC; length: 19; V: TRBV5-6; size: many; D: TRBD2; J: TRBJ2-1
CDR3: CASAGTGVADTQYF; DNA: TGTGCCAGCGCGGGGACGGGGGTGGCAGATACGCAGTATTTT; length: 14; V: TRBV21-1; size: many; D: -; J: TRBJ2-3
CDR3: CASSGSGVGETQYF; DNA: TGTGCCAGCAGCGGTAGCGGGGTGGGGGAGACCCAGTACTTC; length: 14; V: TRBV9; size: many; D: TRBD2; J: TRBJ2-5
CDR3: CASSLAQSKNYYTF; DNA: TGTGCCAGCAGCTTGGCTCAATCTAAGAATTACTACACCTTC; length: 14; V: TRBV7-9; size: many; D: -; J: TRBJ1-2
CDR3: CASSQDPLAPETQYF; DNA: TGCGCCAGCAGCCAAGATCCCCTAGCGCCGGAGACCCAGTACTTC; length: 15; V: TRBV4-3; size: many; D: -; J: TRBJ2-5
CDR3: CASRTTAGLYNEQFF; DNA: TGTGCCTCCAGAACGACGGCAGGCCTATACAATGAGCAGTTCTTC; length: 15; V: TRBV6-5; size: many; D: -; J: TRBJ2-1
CDR3: CASSFADTQYF; DNA: TGTGCCAGCAGCTTCGCGGATACGCAGTATTTT; length: 11; V: TRBV7-9; size: many; D: -; J: TRBJ2-3
CDR3: CASSYLAGASTDTQYF; DNA: TGCGCCAGCAGCTACCTAGCGGGGGCCTCCACAGATACGCAGTATTTT; length: 16; V: TRBV5-1; size: many; D: TRBD2; J: TRBJ2-3
CDR3: CASSDRGLREPQHF; DNA: TGTGCCAGCAGTGATAGGGGGCTACGCGAGCCCCAGCATTTT; length: 14; V: TRBV6-2/TRBV6-3; size: few; D: TRBD1; J: TRBJ1-5
CDR3: CSARWDRGLGQPQHF; DNA: TGCAGTGCTAGGTGGGACAGGGGGCTGGGTCAGCCCCAGCATTTT; length: 15; V: TRBV20-1; size: many; D: TRBD1; J: TRBJ1-5
CDR3: CASTKGQAGGELFF; DNA: TGTGCCAGCACCAAGGGGCAGGCCGGCGGGGAGCTGTTTTTT; length: 14; V: TRBV28; size: few; D: -; J: TRBJ2-2
CDR3: CASSQLGGTNYGYTF; DNA: TGCGCCAGCAGCCAACTCGGAGGGACTAACTATGGCTACACCTTC; length: 15; V: TRBV4-3; size: many; D: -; J: TRBJ1-2
CDR3: CATSLDRMDNEQFF; DNA: TGTGCCACCAGTTTAGACAGGATGGACAATGAGCAGTTCTTC; length: 14; V: TRBV24-1; size: many; D: -; J: TRBJ2-1
CDR3: CASTFSTGFYGYTF; DNA: TGTGCCAGCACCTTCTCCACGGGGTTCTATGGCTACACCTTC; length: 14; V: TRBV7-2; size: many; D: -; J: TRBJ1-2
CDR3: CASKSRAGNQPQHF; DNA: TGTGCCAGCAAGAGCAGGGCAGGTAATCAGCCCCAGCATTTT; length: 14; V: TRBV6-5; size: many; D: -; J: TRBJ1-5
CDR3: CASSLRLAGGLTDTQYF; DNA: TGTGCCAGCAGCCTACGACTAGCGGGGGGGCTGACAGATACGCAGTATTTT; length: 17; V: TRBV7-9; size: many; D: TRBD2; J: TRBJ2-3
CDR3: CSARDRTGGGHQPQHF; DNA: TGCAGTGCTAGAGATCGGACAGGGGGAGGGCATCAGCCCCAGCATTTT; length: 16; V: TRBV20-1; size: many; D: TRBD1; J: TRBJ1-5
CDR3: CSARGTSSFASTDTQYF; DNA: TGCAGTGCGAGAGGGACTAGCAGCTTCGCTAGCACAGATACGCAGTATTTT; length: 17; V: TRBV20-1; size: few; D: TRBD2; J: TRBJ2-3
CDR3: CSARDPFRKVDEQFF; DNA: TGCAGTGCTAGAGACCCCTTCAGGAAGGTAGATGAGCAGTTCTTC; length: 15; V: TRBV20-1; size: many; D: -; J: TRBJ2-1
CDR3: CASRPRTGEETQYF; DNA: TGTGCCAGTAGACCTAGGACAGGGGAAGAGACCCAGTACTTC; length: 14; V: TRBV19; size: -; D: TRBD1; J: TRBJ2-5
CDR3: CSARKAGGLVYGYTF; DNA: TGCAGTGCTAGAAAGGCGGGGGGGCTTGTCTATGGCTACACCTTC; length: 15; V: TRBV20-1; size: many; D: -; J: TRBJ1-2
CDR3: CASSYSTGAGNTIYF; DNA: TGTGCCAGCAGTTACTCAACAGGGGCGGGAAACACCATATATTTT; length: 15; V: TRBV6-5; size: many; D: TRBD1; J: TRBJ1-3
CDR3: CASSFPREGNQPQHF; DNA: TGTGCCAGCAGTTTCCCCAGGGAGGGCAATCAGCCCCAGCATTTT; length: 15; V: TRBV6-6; size: many; D: -; J: TRBJ1-5
CDR3: CASSTGVVGYTF; DNA: TGTGCCAGCAGCACAGGGGTGGTAGGCTACACCTTC; length: 12; V: TRBV5-6; size: -; D: TRBD1; J: TRBJ1-2
CDR3: CATEVGAVNTEAFF; DNA: TGTGCCACCGAGGTGGGGGCAGTTAACACTGAAGCTTTCTTT; length: 14; V: TRBV2; size: many; D: -; J: TRBJ1-1
CDR3: CASSADGNTEAFF; DNA: TGTGCCAGCAGCGCCGACGGGAACACTGAAGCTTTCTTT; length: 13; V: TRBV6-5; size: many; D: -; J: TRBJ1-1
CDR3: CASSQDPRIEAFF; DNA: TGTGCCAGCAGCCAAGATCCGCGGATCGAAGCTTTCTTT; length: 13; V: TRBV4-2; size: many; D: -; J: TRBJ1-1
CDR3: CASSFARYEQYF; DNA: TGTGCCAGCAGCTTCGCTCGCTACGAGCAGTACTTC; length: 12; V: TRBV7-2; size: many; D: -; J: TRBJ2-7
CDR3: CASSFQGADTEAFF; DNA: TGTGCCAGCAGCTTTCAGGGGGCGGACACTGAAGCTTTCTTT; length: 14; V: TRBV7-9; size: many; D: TRBD1; J: TRBJ1-1
CDR3: CASSAPGLMVAEAFF; DNA: TGTGCCAGCAGCGCCCCCGGGTTGATGGTCGCTGAAGCTTTCTTT; length: 15; V: TRBV7-2; size: many; D: -; J: TRBJ1-1
CDR3: CASSLQGYGYTF; DNA: TGCGCCAGCAGCTTGCAGGGCTATGGCTACACCTTC; length: 12; V: TRBV5-1; size: medium-sized; D: -; J: TRBJ1-2
CDR3: CASSQVIRDEQFF; DNA: TGCGCCAGCAGCCAAGTCATACGGGACGAGCAGTTCTTC; length: 13; V: TRBV4-1; size: many; D: -; J: TRBJ2-1
CDR3: CARRDPSENEQFF; DNA: TGTGCCAGGCGGGACCCTTCTGAGAATGAGCAGTTCTTC; length: 13; V: TRBV7-2; size: many; D: -; J: TRBJ2-1
CDR3: CSASPGEGPYHSQHF; DNA: TGCAGTGCTAGCCCCGGTGAGGGCCCCTATCATTCCCAGCATTTT; length: 15; V: TRBV20-1; size: many; D: -; J: TRBJ1-5
CDR3: CASSERPGAEAFF; DNA: TGTGCCAGCAGCGAAAGGCCAGGGGCTGAAGCTTTCTTT; length: 13; V: TRBV7-3; size: many; D: -; J: TRBJ1-1
CDR3: CASSLAQGHGYTF; DNA: TGTGCCAGCAGCTTAGCACAGGGGCATGGCTACACCTTC; length: 13; V: TRBV7-2; size: many; D: TRBD1; J: TRBJ1-2
CDR3: CASSYGGGANTEAFF; DNA: TGTGCCAGCAGTTACGGGGGAGGGGCGAACACTGAAGCTTTCTTT; length: 15; V: TRBV6-2/TRBV6-3; size: many; D: -; J: TRBJ1-1